Reported below is one TCR beta chain. Its target is unknown. The sample originates from a study of long-term antiretroviral therapy in people with HIV. Findings and caveats of the study: Controls showed broader CDR3 length ranges than did the HIV repertoires.

Sequencing used immunoSEQ v3.0 at survey level. Assay: immunoSEQ multiplex PCR; the TCRdb copy retains only in-frame clones and omits some. The data show under 30,000 clones, 80% seen once. The sequencing here drew on unsorted PBMCs, taken 0.3 years after starting antiretroviral therapy. This TCR was sampled from a man in his forties with HIV.

For the CDR3, the DNA is TGTGCCAGCCGCCCGGGACTAGTGGGGGAGACCCAGTACTTC. It is translated as CASRPGLVGETQYF. This chain connects TRBV7-9 to TRBJ2-5; 8 positions agree with TRBD2. Trimming at V came to 8 bases and at J to 5 bases, leaving 10 bases not matched to a gene. The CDR3 runs 14 residues. Germline lookup yields CDR1 SEHNR and CDR2 FQNEAQ (reference sequence).